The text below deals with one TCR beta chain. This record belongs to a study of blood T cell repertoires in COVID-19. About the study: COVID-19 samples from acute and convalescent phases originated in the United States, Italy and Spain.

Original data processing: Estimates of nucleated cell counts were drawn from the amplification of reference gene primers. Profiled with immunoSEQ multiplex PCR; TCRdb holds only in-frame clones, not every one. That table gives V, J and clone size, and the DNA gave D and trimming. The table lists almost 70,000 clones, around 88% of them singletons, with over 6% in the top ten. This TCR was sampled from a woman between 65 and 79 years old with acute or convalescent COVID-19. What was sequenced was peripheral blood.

In DNA, the CDR3 is TGTGCCAGCAGCTCTAGCGGGAGAGCGGAGACCCAGTACTTC. Its protein is CASSSSGRAETQYF. The J gene is TRBJ2-5, the V gene TRBV3-1 (or the pseudogene TRBV3-2), with 10 bases lining up with TRBD2. V gave up 5 bases and J gave up 5 bases; unmatched junction bases: 5. The V gene's germline CDR1 is LGHDT and CDR2 YNNKEL (reference sequence). The CDR3 has 14 residues.